This TCR beta chain emerged from a study of long-term antiretroviral therapy in people with HIV. About the study: Collection of the earliest samples took place about a decade ahead of the 2015 immediate-ART recommendation. Findings of the study overall: Repertoires from HIV showed CDR3 length ranges narrower than those of controls.

Donors needed at least one pre-ART PBMC sample plus at least two post-ART samples. This CDR3 has 16 amino acids. V dropped 1 base and J dropped 1 base, with 11 bases sitting between them. Germline CDR1 is LNHNV and CDR2 is YYDKDF (reference sequence). Concerning this clone itself: Its specificity is unknown.

Samples were assayed with immunoSEQ v3.0 at survey level. Each sample aimed for about 35,000-50,000 sequenced T-cell genomes. Sequencing used immunoSEQ multiplex PCR; TCRdb keeps in-frame clones, though not all of them. The sample contains about 28,000 clones, about 85% of which appear only once. The sample here was unsorted PBMCs, taken 3 years after starting antiretroviral therapy. This sequence joins TRBV15 and TRBJ1-5, with D possibly TRBD1 on 5 matching bases. The origin of this receptor is a man aged 40-55 years with HIV. CDR3 sequence (DNA): TGTGCCACCAGCAGAGTCCCTGGGGGAAGCAATCAGCCCCAGCATTTT. This codes for CATSRVPGGSNQPQHF.